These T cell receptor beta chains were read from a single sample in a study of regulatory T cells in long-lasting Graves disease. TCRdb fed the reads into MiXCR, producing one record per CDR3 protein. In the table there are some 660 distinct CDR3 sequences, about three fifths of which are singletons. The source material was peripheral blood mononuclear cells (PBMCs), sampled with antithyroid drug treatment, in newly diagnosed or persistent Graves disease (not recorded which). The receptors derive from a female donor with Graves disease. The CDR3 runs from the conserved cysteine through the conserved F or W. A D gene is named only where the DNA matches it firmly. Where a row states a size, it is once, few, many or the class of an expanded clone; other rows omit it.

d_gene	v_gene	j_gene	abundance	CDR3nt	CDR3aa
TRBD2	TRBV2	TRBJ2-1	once	TGTGCCAGCAGTGAAGTTAGCGGGGATGAGCAGTTCTTC	CASSEVSGDEQFF
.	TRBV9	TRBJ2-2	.	TGTGCCAGCGGGGCCTCCAACACCGGGGAGCTGTTTTTT	CASGASNTGELFF
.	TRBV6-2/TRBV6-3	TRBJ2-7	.	TGTGCCAGCAGTTACTTGGGGGATCGGACCTACGAGCAGTACTTC	CASSYLGDRTYEQYF
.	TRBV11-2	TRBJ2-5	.	TGTGCCAGCAGCTCCAGCGAGACCCAGTACTTC	CASSSSETQYF
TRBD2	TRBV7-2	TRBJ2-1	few	TGTGCCAGCAGGCAAGCGGGAGGAGGCTACAATGAGCAGTTCTTC	CASRQAGGGYNEQFF
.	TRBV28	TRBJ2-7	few	TGTGCCAGCAGTTCAAACCTCATGAGGCGGATCTCCTACGAGCAGTACTTC	CASSSNLMRRISYEQYF
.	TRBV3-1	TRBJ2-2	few	TGTGCCAGCAGCCAGGGGCCTCCTACCGGGGAGCTGTTTTTT	CASSQGPPTGELFF
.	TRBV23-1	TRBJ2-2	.	TGCGCCAGCAGCTTGATAAGCGGGAACACCGGGGAGCTGTTTTTT	CASSLISGNTGELFF
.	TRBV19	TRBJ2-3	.	TGTGCCAGTAGTGGTGGATGGGACTCAGGCACAGATACGCAGTATTTT	CASSGGWDSGTDTQYF
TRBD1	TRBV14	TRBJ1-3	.	TGTGCCAGCAGCCCCCGGACAGGTGCCCTTTTCTCTGGAAACACCATATATTTT	CASSPRTGALFSGNTIYF
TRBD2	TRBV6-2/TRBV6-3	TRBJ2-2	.	TGTGCCAGCAGTTCCCTAGCGGGAGCGGGCGGGGAGCTGTTTTTT	CASSSLAGAGGELFF
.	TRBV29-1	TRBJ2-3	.	TGCAGCGTACAAGATACGCAGTATTTT	CSVQDTQYF
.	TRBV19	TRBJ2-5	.	TGTGCCAGTAGTGTGGACGGCCAAGAGACCCAGTACTTC	CASSVDGQETQYF
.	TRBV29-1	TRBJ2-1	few	TGCAGCGTTGGGCTCAATGAGCAGTTCTTC	CSVGLNEQFF
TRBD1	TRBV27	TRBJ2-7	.	TGTGCCAGCAGTCACAGGGGTGCCTACGAGCAGTACTTC	CASSHRGAYEQYF
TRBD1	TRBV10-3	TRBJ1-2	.	TGTGCCATCAGTGAAAGACAGGGAGGGGACTATGGCTACACCTTC	CAISERQGGDYGYTF
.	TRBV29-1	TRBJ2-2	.	TGCAGCGTTTCTACCGGGGAGCTGTTTTTT	CSVSTGELFF
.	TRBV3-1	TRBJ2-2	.	TGTGCCAGCAGCCAAGCTGGGACTTTAACCGGGGAGCTGTTTTTT	CASSQAGTLTGELFF
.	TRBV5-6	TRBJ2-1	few	TGTGCCAGCAGCTTGAACCTTAAAGAGCAGTTCTTC	CASSLNLKEQFF
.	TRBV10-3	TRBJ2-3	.	TGTGCCATCAGTGAGCGTGTTTCCACAGATACGCAGTATTTT	CAISERVSTDTQYF
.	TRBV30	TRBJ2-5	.	TGTGCCTGGAGTGTACTGAATCAAGAGACCCAGTACTTC	CAWSVLNQETQYF
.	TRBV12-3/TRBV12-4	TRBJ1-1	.	TGTGCCAGCAGTTTAGCGCAGGGAGCCACTGAAGCTTTCTTT	CASSLAQGATEAFF
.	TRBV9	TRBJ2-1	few	TGTGCCAGCAGCGTCAACAGGGGAGTTAGCGGACCCTACAATGAGCAGTTCTTC	CASSVNRGVSGPYNEQFF
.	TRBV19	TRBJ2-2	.	TGTGCCAGTCTCGTGGCAGGGCCCACCGGGGAGCTGTTTTTT	CASLVAGPTGELFF
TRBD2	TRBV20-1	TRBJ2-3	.	TGCAGTGCTTCGACTAGCGGCCGCACAGATACGCAGTATTTT	CSASTSGRTDTQYF
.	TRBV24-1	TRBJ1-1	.	TGTGCCACCAGTAGTACAGTGAACACTGAAGCTTTCTTT	CATSSTVNTEAFF
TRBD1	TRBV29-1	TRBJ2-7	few	TGCAGCGTTGATTATTCCGGGACAGGGGGCTACGAGCAGTACTTC	CSVDYSGTGGYEQYF
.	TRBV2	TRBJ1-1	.	TGTGCCAGCAGAAGGTCAGGGTTGGGTGAAGCTTTCTTT	CASRRSGLGEAFF
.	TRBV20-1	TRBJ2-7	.	TGCAGTGCTAGTTCTCTTGACAGAGTCAGCGAGCAGTACTTC	CSASSLDRVSEQYF
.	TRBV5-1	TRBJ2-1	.	TGCGCCAGCAGCTTGGTCTTCTCTCATGAGCAGTTCTTC	CASSLVFSHEQFF
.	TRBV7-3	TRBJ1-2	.	TGTGCCAGCAGCTTAAACGGGGGGTTGGTTGGCTACACCTTC	CASSLNGGLVGYTF
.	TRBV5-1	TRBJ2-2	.	TGCGCCAGCAGCTTGGTTTCAGATTATAACACCGGGGAGCTGTTTTTT	CASSLVSDYNTGELFF
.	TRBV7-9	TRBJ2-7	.	TGTGCCAGCAACCCGGGCCTAGGCGAGCAGTACTTC	CASNPGLGEQYF
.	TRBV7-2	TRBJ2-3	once	TGTGCCAGCAGCTTTCTACGGCTAGCTACAGATACGCAGTATTTT	CASSFLRLATDTQYF
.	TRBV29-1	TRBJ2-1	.	TGCAGCGTTGAAGACCGGTGGCAGGGGAATGAGCAGTTCTTC	CSVEDRWQGNEQFF
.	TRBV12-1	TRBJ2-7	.	TGTGCCAGCAGCTTTCAGGACAGCTACGAGCAGTACTTC	CASSFQDSYEQYF
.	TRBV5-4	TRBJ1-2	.	TGTGCCAGCAGCGATGGCCGGTCCAACTTTCATGGCTACACCTTC	CASSDGRSNFHGYTF
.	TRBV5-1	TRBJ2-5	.	TGCGCCAGCAGGCTCCTCGGGATCGGTCTCGAAGAGACCCAGTACTTC	CASRLLGIGLEETQYF
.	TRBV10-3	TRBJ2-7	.	TGTGCCATCAGTGCTTCTCCGGAGCTTTACGAGCAGTACTTC	CAISASPELYEQYF
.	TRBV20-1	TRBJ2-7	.	TGCAGTGCTGTACGGGCTTTGGCCGAGCAGTACTTC	CSAVRALAEQYF
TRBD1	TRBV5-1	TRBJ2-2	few	TGCGCCAGCAGCTTGGTGCAGGGGGCCCACACCGGGGAGCTGTTTTTT	CASSLVQGAHTGELFF
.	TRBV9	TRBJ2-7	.	TGTGCCAGCAGCTCCAACCGCAACGATATATACGAGCAGTACTTC	CASSSNRNDIYEQYF
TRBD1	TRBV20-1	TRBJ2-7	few	TGCAGTGCCCAGGGGGTAGGAACCTACGAGCAGTACTTC	CSAQGVGTYEQYF
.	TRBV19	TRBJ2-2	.	TGTGCCAGTAGTATCGTGGAGGACACCGGGGAGCTGTTTTTT	CASSIVEDTGELFF
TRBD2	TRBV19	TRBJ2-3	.	TGTGCCAGTAGCCTACCGGGACTAGGATTTTCAGATACGCAGTATTTT	CASSLPGLGFSDTQYF
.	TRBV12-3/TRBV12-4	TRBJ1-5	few	TGTGCCAGCAGTGGCCCCGGGGATGGCAATCAGCCCCAGCATTTT	CASSGPGDGNQPQHF
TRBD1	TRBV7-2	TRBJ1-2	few	TGTGCCAGCAGCCAACGCAGGACAGGGGGCATTTATGGCTACACCTTC	CASSQRRTGGIYGYTF
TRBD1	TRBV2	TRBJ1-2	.	TGTGCCAGCTCCCCCAGGGGGGCAAATGGCTACACCTTC	CASSPRGANGYTF